A few counts support the clone carrying this TCR beta chain. TCRdb reanalysed the PCR reads using MiXCR and keeps one entry per CDR3 protein. Here the sample spans around 10,000 distinct CDR3 sequences, 25% to 35% being singletons. These data belong to a study of immune characterization of retroperitoneal liposarcoma. The sample comprised tumor tissue. This TCR came from a male donor with retroperitoneal liposarcoma.

CDR3 sequence: CASSGQSLPNTGELFF. For the CDR3, the DNA is TGCGCCAGCAGTGGACAGTCGTTACCGAACACCGGGGAGCTGTTTTTT. The rearrangement uses TRBV10-1 and TRBJ2-2; possibly TRBD1 for D (5 bases). Looked up from germline, CDR1 is WNHNN and CDR2 is SYGVQD (reference sequence). The germline V and J ends were trimmed by 4 bases and 0 bases, with 12 bases remaining between them. The CDR3 spans 16 residues.